This TCR beta chain comes out of a study of patients and donors after allogeneic stem cell transplantation. Germline V gene lookup returns CDR1 LGHNA and CDR2 YSLEER. This CDR3 comprises 15 residues. With V trimmed by 1 base and J by 5 bases, 2 bases remained unmatched. The table lists this clonotype with a few counts. Via MiXCR, TCRdb re-called the RT-PCR reads, giving one row per CDR3 protein. The sample lists 190,000 or so distinct CDR3 sequences, 41% seen once, with approximately 30% in the top ten. The sequencing input was blood, either unsorted or a sorted T cell fraction (not recorded which). The sequence was obtained from a human donor who was either an allogeneic HSCT recipient or a stem cell or donor lymphocyte infusion donor (not recorded which). It is not recorded whose cells these are; they may come from a transplant donor. The chain joins TRBV4-3 to TRBJ2-1; TRBD2 matches at 10 bases. The CDR3 bases are TGCGCCAGCAGCCAAGGGCTAGCGGGGGACAATGAGCAGTTCTTC. It is translated as CASSQGLAGDNEQFF.